The 15 T cell receptor beta chains given below trace back to one sample, sequenced in a study of graft-versus-host responses after intestinal transplantation. About 200,000 CFSE-labeled responder cells were plated with about 200,000 irradiated, violet-dye-labeled stimulator cells. Profiling relied on immunoSEQ multiplex PCR, and the TCRdb table lists in-frame clones only, not all of them. The sample holds 10,000 to 15,000 clones, 35% seen once. The input for sequencing was alloreactive CD8+ T cells from a mixed lymphocyte reaction culture, taken before intestinal transplant. Sample subset: CFSE-low proliferating T cells sorted from roughly six-day pre-transplant mixed lymphocyte reaction (GvH or HvG direction). Every receptor here comes from a human patient who received an intestinal transplant.

This chain links TRBV7-2 with TRBJ2-7, with D possibly TRBD2 on 5 matching bases. The CDR3 sequence is 16 residues long. Germline V gene lookup returns CDR1 SGHTA and CDR2 FQGNSA. The ends were cut back, 4 bases at V and 1 base at J, with 17 bases in the middle. CDR3 region: CASSSLPPPGSYEQYF. DNA of the CDR3: TGTGCCAGCAGCTCCCTTCCTCCCCCGGGGTCCTACGAGCAGTACTTC.

CDR3 coding DNA: TGTGCCAGCAGCTTATCACAGCGGGAGGTGCGAAATGAGCAGTTCTTC. Translated, it gives CASSLSQREVRNEQFF. J is TRBJ2-1 and V is TRBV11-2; 9 positions match TRBD2. The CDR3 is made up of 16 amino acids. The V gene end was trimmed by 2 bases and the J gene end by 7 bases; junction bases not matched to a gene: 9. The germline V gene has CDR1 SGHAT and CDR2 FQNNGV.

The chain recombines TRBV6-9 with TRBJ2-7; unclear D gene. V was pared by 3 bases and J by 1 base, with 7 bases between. Germline V gene data show CDR1 as MNHGY and CDR2 as SVAAGI. This CDR3 comprises 13 residues. In nucleotides, the CDR3 is TGTGCCAGCAGTTACGCCATTTCCTACGAGCAGTACTTC. It codes for CASSYAISYEQYF.

Only a few counts were recorded for this clone. This chain joins TRBV7-8 and TRBJ1-4; 12 bases match TRBD1. The CDR3 covers 16 residues. Germline CDR1 reads SGHVS; CDR2 reads FQNEAQ. The J segment lost 5 bases and the V segment lost 5 bases, leaving 6 bases of the junction unmatched. The CDR3 loop is CASSRDRGRGNEKLFF. The DNA of the CDR3 is TGTGCCAGCAGCCGGGACAGGGGGCGCGGGAATGAAAAACTGTTTTTT.

V and J are TRBV7-6 and TRBJ1-6; D not resolved. Per germline, CDR1 SGHVS and CDR2 FNYEAQ. Trimming pared 3 bases from V and 4 bases from J, leaving 7 bases between. The CDR3 consists of 14 residues. The chain's CDR3 is CASSLKTYNSPLHF. The CDR3 bases are TGTGCCAGCAGCTTGAAGACTTATAATTCACCCCTCCACTTT.

The V call is TRBV4-1, the J call TRBJ2-1; D call uncertain. The length of the CDR3 is 13 residues. Trimming shortened V by 1 base and J by 4 bases, and 5 bases separated the two germline ends. Germline CDR1 MGHRA, CDR2 YSYEKL. CDR3 residues: CASSQVEYNEQFF. The CDR3 nucleotides are TGCGCCAGCAGCCAAGTTGAGTACAATGAGCAGTTCTTC.

There are a few counts of this clone. The chain carries TRBV4-1 and TRBJ2-6, with D hard to call. Germline assignment: CDR1 MGHRA and CDR2 YSYEKL. Trimming shortened V by 0 bases and J by 0 bases, and 6 bases separated the two germline ends. The CDR3 is 16 amino acids. CDR3 nucleotide sequence: TGCGCCAGCAGCCAAGATTCCCTCTCTGGGGCCAACGTCCTGACTTTC. This gives the protein CASSQDSLSGANVLTF.

The chain recombines TRBV5-4 with TRBJ2-7, with D maybe TRBD1 (6 bases). The CDR3 consists of 14 residues. CDR1 SGHNT and CDR2 YYREEE come from the germline V gene (reference sequence). Trimming pared 5 bases from V and 2 bases from J, leaving 14 bases between. The CDR3 region is CASSTGTNTYEQYF. The CDR3 region has the DNA TGTGCCAGCAGTACCGGGACAAACACCTACGAGCAGTACTTC.

Judged by abundance, this clone is medium-sized. The chain links TRBV10-2 to TRBJ2-7; 8 nucleotides agree with TRBD2. After removal of 8 bases from V and 0 bases from J, the junction contained 3 bases not matched to a gene. CDR3 size: 13 residues. Germline CDR1 reads WSHSY; CDR2 reads SAAADI. CDR3 residues: CASDSGSSYEQYF. CDR3 bases: TGCGCCAGCGACAGCGGGAGCTCCTACGAGCAGTACTTC.

Only a few counts were recorded for this clone. J is TRBJ2-3 and V is TRBV19; no clear D gene. With 3 bases removed from V and 4 bases from J, the gap between germline ends came to 8 bases. The CDR3 contains 13 residues. Germline values: CDR1 LNHDA, CDR2 SQIVND (reference sequence). The CDR3 sequence: CASSIHGSDTQYF. CDR3 DNA sequence: TGTGCCAGTAGTATTCATGGCTCAGATACGCAGTATTTT.

The chain combines TRBV27 with TRBJ2-7, with a tentative D call TRBD2 (6 bases). The germline V gene encodes CDR1 MNHEY and CDR2 SMNVEV (reference sequence). Trimming shortened V by 6 bases and J by 2 bases, and 17 bases separated the two germline ends. This CDR3 is 15 amino acids long. The CDR3 DNA sequence: TGTGCCAGCAGCTCCACCTGGGACTGGCCCTACGAGCAGTACTTC. It yields the protein CASSSTWDWPYEQYF.

The V gene is TRBV13, the J gene TRBJ2-7, with D unclear. CDR1 is PRHDT and CDR2 is FYEKMQ in the germline V gene (reference sequence). Trimming took off 5 bases at V and 3 bases at J, with 11 bases between the two ends. This CDR3 spans 13 amino acids. The CDR3 nucleotides read TGTGCCAGCAGCCTCGGGTCCTACTACGAGCAGTACTTC. Amino acids: CASSLGSYYEQYF.

The chain employs TRBV4-1 and TRBJ1-1; TRBD1 might be the D (6 bases). Deletions cut 3 bases from V and 4 bases from J, with 18 bases between. There are 16 residues in the CDR3. Germline CDR1 MGHRA, CDR2 YSYEKL. The CDR3 loop reads CASSQLFREGGTEAFF. The CDR3 region has the DNA TGCGCCAGCAGCCAGCTCTTCCGGGAGGGGGGCACTGAAGCTTTCTTT.

This clone has only a few counts. The chain employs TRBV19 and TRBJ2-1; D is ambiguous. The CDR3 runs 13 residues. Germline lookup yields CDR1 LNHDA and CDR2 SQIVND (reference sequence). V shed 5 bases and J shed 3 bases, with 8 bases lying between them. The CDR3 DNA reads TGTGCCAGTAGTCCCAGACTCTACAATGAGCAGTTCTTC. Translated, it gives CASSPRLYNEQFF.

Only a few counts were recorded for this clone. CDR3 DNA: TGTGCCAGCAGTTTCAATAGGGGTTTCACAGATACGCAGTATTTT. Residues: CASSFNRGFTDTQYF. The chain has TRBV5-6 and TRBJ2-3, with D perhaps TRBD1 (5 bases). The germline gives CDR1 SGHDT, CDR2 YYEEEE. The CDR3 covers 15 residues. V dropped 5 bases and J dropped 2 bases, with 15 bases sitting between them.